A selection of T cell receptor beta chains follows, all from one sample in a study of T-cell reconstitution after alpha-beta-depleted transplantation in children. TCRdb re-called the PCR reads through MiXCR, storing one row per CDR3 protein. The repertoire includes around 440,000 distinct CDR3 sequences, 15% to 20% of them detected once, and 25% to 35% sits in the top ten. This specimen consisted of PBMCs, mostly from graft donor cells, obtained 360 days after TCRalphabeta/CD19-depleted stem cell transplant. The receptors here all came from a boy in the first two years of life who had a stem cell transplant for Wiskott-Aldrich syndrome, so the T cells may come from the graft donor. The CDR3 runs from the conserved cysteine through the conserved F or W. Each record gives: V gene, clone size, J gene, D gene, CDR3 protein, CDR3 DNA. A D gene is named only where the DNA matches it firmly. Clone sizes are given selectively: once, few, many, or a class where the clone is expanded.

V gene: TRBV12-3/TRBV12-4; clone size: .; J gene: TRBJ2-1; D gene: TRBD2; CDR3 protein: CASSLPRLAGGPHEQFF; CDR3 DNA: TGTGCCAGCAGTTTACCCCGACTAGCGGGAGGGCCTCATGAGCAGTTCTTC
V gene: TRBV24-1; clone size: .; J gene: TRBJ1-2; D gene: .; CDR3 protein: CATSEYRTSGYTF; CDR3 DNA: TGTGCCACCAGTGAGTATAGAACCTCAGGCTACACCTTC
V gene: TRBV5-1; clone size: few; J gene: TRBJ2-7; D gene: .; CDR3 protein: CASSRLGTSSSYEQYF; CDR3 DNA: TGCGCCAGCAGCCGGTTGGGGACTTCTAGCTCCTACGAGCAGTACTTC
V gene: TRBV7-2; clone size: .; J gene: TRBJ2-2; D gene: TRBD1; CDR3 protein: CASSEKTGARGGELFF; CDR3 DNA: TGTGCCAGCAGTGAAAAGACAGGGGCGAGAGGCGGGGAGCTGTTTTTT
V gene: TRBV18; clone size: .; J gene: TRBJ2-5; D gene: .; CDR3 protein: CASSPRTALETQYF; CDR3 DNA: TGTGCCAGCTCACCACGGACAGCATTAGAGACCCAGTACTTC
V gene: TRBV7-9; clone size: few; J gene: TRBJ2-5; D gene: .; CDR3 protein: CASMFDQETQYF; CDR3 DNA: TGTGCCAGCATGTTTGACCAAGAGACCCAGTACTTC
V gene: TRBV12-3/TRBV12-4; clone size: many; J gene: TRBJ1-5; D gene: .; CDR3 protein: CASSHGALQQPQHF; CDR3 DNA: TGTGCCAGCTCCCATGGGGCCCTGCAACAGCCCCAGCATTTT
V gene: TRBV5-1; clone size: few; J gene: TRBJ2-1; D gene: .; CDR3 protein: CASSPLLVGGNEQFF; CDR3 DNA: TGCGCCAGCAGCCCCCTACTAGTCGGGGGCAATGAGCAGTTCTTC
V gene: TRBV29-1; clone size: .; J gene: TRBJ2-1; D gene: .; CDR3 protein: CSVESGWPQDEQFF; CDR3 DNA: TGCAGCGTTGAATCGGGCTGGCCTCAGGATGAGCAGTTCTTC
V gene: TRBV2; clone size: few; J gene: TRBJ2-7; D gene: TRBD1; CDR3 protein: CASTQTGVGEQYF; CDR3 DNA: TGTGCCAGCACTCAGACAGGGGTTGGGGAGCAGTACTTC
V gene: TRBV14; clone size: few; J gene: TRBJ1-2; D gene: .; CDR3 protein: CASSRRDGSFNYGYTF; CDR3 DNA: TGTGCCAGCAGCCGCCGGGACGGCTCTTTTAACTATGGCTACACCTTC
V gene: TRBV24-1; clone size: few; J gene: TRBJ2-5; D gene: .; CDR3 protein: CATSDLQMGETQYF; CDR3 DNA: TGTGCCACCAGTGATTTGCAAATGGGAGAGACCCAGTACTTC
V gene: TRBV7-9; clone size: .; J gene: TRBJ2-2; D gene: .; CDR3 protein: CASSLALTNTGELFF; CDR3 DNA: TGTGCCAGCAGCTTAGCATTGACGAACACCGGGGAGCTGTTTTTT
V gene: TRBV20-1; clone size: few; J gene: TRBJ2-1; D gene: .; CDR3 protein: CSARDPVRGSPNEQFF; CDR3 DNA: TGCAGTGCTAGAGATCCCGTCCGGGGTTCACCAAATGAGCAGTTCTTC
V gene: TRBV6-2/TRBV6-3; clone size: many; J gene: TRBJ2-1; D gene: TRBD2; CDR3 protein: CASSDPGLAPLRDEQFF; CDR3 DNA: TGTGCCAGCAGCGACCCTGGACTAGCGCCCCTTCGTGATGAGCAGTTCTTC
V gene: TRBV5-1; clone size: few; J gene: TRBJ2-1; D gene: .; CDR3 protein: CASSLRSGNEQFF; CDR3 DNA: TGCGCCAGCAGCTTGAGGTCCGGGAATGAGCAGTTCTTC
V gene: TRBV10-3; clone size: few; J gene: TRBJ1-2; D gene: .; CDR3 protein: CAIRAGTETIYGYTF; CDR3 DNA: TGTGCCATCAGGGCCGGGACCGAGACCATCTATGGCTACACCTTC
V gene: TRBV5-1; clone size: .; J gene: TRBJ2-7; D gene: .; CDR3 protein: CASSLGDGYEQYF; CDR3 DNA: TGCGCCAGCAGCTTGGGGGACGGCTACGAGCAGTACTTC
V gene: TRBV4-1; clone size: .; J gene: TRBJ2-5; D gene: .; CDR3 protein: CASSQEWSFRGTQYF; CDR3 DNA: TGCGCCAGCAGCCAAGAATGGAGTTTTCGGGGGACCCAGTACTTC
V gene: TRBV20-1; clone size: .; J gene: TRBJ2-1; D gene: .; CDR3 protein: CSASPAFGGNYNEQFF; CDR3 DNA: TGCAGTGCTAGTCCAGCCTTCGGGGGAAACTACAATGAGCAGTTCTTC
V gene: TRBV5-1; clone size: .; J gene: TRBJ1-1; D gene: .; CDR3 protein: CASSLVAGHTEAFF; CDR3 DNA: TGCGCCAGCAGCTTGGTTGCAGGGCACACTGAAGCTTTCTTT
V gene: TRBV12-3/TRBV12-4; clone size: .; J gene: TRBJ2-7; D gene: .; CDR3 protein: CASIPNGTKYEQYF; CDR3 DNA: TGTGCCAGCATTCCTAACGGGACCAAGTACGAGCAGTACTTC
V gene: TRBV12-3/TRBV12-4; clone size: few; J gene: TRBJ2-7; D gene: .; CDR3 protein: CASSLVRNEQYF; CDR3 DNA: TGTGCCAGCAGTTTGGTGAGGAACGAGCAGTACTTC
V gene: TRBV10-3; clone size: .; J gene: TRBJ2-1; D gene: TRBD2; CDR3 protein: CAISEPKSGRAGPEQFF; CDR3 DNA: TGTGCCATCAGTGAACCTAAGAGCGGGAGGGCCGGGCCTGAGCAGTTCTTC
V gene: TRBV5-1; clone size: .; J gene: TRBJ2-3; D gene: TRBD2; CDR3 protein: CASSLERGGLTDTQYF; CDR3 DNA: TGCGCCAGCAGCTTGGAGCGGGGGGGGCTTACAGATACGCAGTATTTT
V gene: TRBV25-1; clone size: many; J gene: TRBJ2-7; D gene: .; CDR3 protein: CASSEYTSEQYF; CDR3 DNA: TGTGCCAGCAGTGAATACACGTCCGAGCAGTACTTC
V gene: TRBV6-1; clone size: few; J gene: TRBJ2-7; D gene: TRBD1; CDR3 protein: CASRGQGAFRYEQYF; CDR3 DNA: TGTGCCAGCAGGGGACAGGGGGCTTTTAGATACGAGCAGTACTTC
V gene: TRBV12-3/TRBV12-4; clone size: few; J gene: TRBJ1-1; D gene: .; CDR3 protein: CASSLSRGTGGTEAFF; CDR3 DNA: TGTGCCAGCAGTTTGAGCAGGGGCACCGGGGGCACTGAAGCTTTCTTT
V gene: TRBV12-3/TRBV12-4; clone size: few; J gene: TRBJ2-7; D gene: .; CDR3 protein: CASSLRLPGGDEQYF; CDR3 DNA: TGTGCCAGCAGTTTGCGGCTCCCGGGCGGGGACGAGCAGTACTTC
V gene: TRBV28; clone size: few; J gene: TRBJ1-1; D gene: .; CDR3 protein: CASSLGVQASLVNTEAFF; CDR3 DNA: TGTGCCAGCAGTTTGGGTGTACAGGCCTCCCTCGTGAACACTGAAGCTTTCTTT
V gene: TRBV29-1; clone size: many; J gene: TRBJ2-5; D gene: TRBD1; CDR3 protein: CSVLRRGRKETQYF; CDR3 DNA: TGCAGCGTCCTCCGCAGGGGGCGGAAAGAGACCCAGTACTTC
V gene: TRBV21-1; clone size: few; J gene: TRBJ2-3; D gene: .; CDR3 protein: CASRFRGREDTQYF; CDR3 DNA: TGTGCCAGCAGATTTCGTGGGAGAGAAGATACGCAGTATTTT
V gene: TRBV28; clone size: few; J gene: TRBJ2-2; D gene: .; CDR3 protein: CASSLGTGYTGELFF; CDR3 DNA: TGTGCCAGCAGTCTAGGCACAGGCTACACCGGGGAGCTGTTTTTT
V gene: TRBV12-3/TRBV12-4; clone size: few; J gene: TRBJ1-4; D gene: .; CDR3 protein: CASSLWGRSEKLFF; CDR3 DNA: TGTGCCAGCAGTTTGTGGGGGCGAAGTGAAAAACTGTTTTTT
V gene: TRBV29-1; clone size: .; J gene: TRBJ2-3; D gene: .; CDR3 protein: CSVEDRRASSTDTQYF; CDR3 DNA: TGCAGCGTTGAAGATCGGAGGGCATCATCCACAGATACGCAGTATTTT
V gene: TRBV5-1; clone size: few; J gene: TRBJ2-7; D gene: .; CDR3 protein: CASSSSQYEQYF; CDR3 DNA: TGCGCCAGCAGCTCCTCCCAATACGAGCAGTACTTC
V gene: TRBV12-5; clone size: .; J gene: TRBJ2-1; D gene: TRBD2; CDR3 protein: CASGLVAGGSYNEQFF; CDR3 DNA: TGTGCTAGTGGTTTGGTAGCGGGGGGATCCTACAATGAGCAGTTCTTC
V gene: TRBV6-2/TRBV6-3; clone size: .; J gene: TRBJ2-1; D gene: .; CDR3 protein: CASRQLAPTRSSYNEQFF; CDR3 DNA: TGTGCCAGCAGACAACTTGCACCAACGCGGTCCTCCTACAATGAGCAGTTCTTC
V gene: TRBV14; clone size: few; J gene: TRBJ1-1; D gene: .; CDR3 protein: CASSQVGTGNTEAFF; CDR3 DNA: TGTGCCAGCAGCCAAGTGGGGACGGGGAACACTGAAGCTTTCTTT
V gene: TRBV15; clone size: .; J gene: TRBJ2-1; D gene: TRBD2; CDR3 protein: CATSRETGTSSYNEQFF; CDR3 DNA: TGTGCCACCAGCAGAGAGACCGGGACTAGCAGCTACAATGAGCAGTTCTTC
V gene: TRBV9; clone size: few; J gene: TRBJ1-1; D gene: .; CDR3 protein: CASSPGPSYAEAFF; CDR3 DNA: TGTGCCAGCAGCCCAGGGCCCTCGTACGCTGAAGCTTTCTTT
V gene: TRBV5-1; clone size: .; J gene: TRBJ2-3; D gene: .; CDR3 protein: CASSFAWGDTQYF; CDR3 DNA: TGCGCCAGCAGCTTCGCATGGGGTGATACGCAGTATTTT
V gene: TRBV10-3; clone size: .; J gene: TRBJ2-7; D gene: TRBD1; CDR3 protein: CAISDPGQGTRSEQYF; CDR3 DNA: TGTGCCATCAGTGATCCCGGACAGGGCACGAGGAGCGAGCAGTACTTC
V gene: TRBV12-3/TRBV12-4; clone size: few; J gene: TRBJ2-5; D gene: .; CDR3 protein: CASTQDRTQYF; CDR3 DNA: TGTGCCAGCACGCAAGACCGGACCCAGTACTTC
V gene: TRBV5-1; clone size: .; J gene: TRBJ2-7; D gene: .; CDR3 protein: CASSLIGNEQYF; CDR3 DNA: TGCGCCAGCAGCTTGATAGGGAACGAGCAGTACTTC
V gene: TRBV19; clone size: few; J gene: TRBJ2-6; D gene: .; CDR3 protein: CASSHSGANVLTF; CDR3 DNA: TGTGCCAGTAGCCACTCTGGGGCCAACGTCCTGACTTTC
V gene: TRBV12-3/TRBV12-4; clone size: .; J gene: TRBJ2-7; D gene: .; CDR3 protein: CASRPSGTSLEQYF; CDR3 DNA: TGTGCCAGCAGACCCTCCGGGACATCCCTCGAGCAGTACTTC
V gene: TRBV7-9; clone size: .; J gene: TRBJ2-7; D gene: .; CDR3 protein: CASSLMAGSYEQYF; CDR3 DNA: TGTGCCAGCAGCTTAATGGCGGGGTCCTACGAGCAGTACTTC
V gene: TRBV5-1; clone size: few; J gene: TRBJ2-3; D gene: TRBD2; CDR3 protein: CASKDSGEYTDTQYF; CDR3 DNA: TGCGCCAGCAAGGATAGCGGGGAGTACACAGATACGCAGTATTTT
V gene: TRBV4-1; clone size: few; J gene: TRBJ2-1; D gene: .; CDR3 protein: CASSQGRQETQFF; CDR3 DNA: TGCGCCAGCAGCCAAGGACGGCAAGAGACCCAGTTCTTC